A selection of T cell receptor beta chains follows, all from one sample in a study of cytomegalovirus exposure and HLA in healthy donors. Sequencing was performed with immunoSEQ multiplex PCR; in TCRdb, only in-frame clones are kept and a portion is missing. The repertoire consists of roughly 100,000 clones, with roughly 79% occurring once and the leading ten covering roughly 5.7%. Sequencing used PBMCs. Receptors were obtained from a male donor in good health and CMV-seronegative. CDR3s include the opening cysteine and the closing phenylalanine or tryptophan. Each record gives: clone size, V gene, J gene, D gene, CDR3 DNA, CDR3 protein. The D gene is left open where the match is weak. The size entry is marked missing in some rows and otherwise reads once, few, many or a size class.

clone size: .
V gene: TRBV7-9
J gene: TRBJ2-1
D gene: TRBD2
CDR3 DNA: TGTGCCAGCAGCTCTAGCGGAGTAATCAATGAGCAGTTCTTC
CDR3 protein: CASSSSGVINEQFF

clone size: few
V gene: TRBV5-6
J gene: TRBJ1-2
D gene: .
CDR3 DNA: TGTGCCAGCAGCTTGGCCAAGACTCCTTATGGCTACACCTTC
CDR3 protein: CASSLAKTPYGYTF

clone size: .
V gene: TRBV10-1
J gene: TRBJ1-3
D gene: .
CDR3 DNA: TGCGCCAGCAGTGAGTCAAGCGGAGCCTCTGGAAACACCATATATTTT
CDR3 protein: CASSESSGASGNTIYF

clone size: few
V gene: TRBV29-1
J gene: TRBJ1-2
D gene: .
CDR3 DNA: TGCAGCGTTGACGGGGTAGATGGCTACACCTTC
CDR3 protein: CSVDGVDGYTF

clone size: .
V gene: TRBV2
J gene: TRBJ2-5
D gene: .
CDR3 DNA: TGTGCCAGCAGGCAGGGAGGAGAGACCCAGTACTTC
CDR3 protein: CASRQGGETQYF

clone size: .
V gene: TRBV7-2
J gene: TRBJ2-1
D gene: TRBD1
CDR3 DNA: TGTGCCAGCCACCGGGACAGGGGATACAATGAGCAGTTCTTC
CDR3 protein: CASHRDRGYNEQFF

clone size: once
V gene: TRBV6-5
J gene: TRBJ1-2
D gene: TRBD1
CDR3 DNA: TGTGCCAGCAGTTTCAGTCTTGGGACAGGCTATGGCTACACCTTC
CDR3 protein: CASSFSLGTGYGYTF

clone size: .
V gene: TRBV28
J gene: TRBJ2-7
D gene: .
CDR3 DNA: TGTGCCAGCATCCCCCGTGGGGCGAGGGAGCAGTACTTC
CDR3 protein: CASIPRGAREQYF

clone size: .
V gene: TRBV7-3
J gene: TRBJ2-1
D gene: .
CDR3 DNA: TGTGCCAGCAGCCGACACGGCTCCAATGAGCAGTTCTTC
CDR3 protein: CASSRHGSNEQFF

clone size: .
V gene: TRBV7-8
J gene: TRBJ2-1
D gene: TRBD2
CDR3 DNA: TGTGCCAGCAGCTTAGCTAGCGGGAATTACAATGAGCAGTTCTTC
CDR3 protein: CASSLASGNYNEQFF

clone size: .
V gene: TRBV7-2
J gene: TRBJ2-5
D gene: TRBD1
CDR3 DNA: TGTGCCAGCAGCTTAGTTTCCCGGACAGGGGGAGGAGAGACCCAGTACTTC
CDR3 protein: CASSLVSRTGGGETQYF

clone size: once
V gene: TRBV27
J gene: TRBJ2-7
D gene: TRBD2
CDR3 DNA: TGTGCCAGCTCATTAGCGGGAGGGCCCGGGTACGAGCAGTACTTC
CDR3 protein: CASSLAGGPGYEQYF

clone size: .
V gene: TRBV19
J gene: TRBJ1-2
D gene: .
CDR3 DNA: TGTGCCAGTAGTATAGCTGCTGTCCGGACAGACTATGGCTACACCTTC
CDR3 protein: CASSIAAVRTDYGYTF

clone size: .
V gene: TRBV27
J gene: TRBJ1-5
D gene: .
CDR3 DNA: TGTGCCAGCAGTGAATCTGTGTCCTATAGCAATCAGCCCCAGCATTTT
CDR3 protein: CASSESVSYSNQPQHF